The 32 T cell receptor beta chains in this list originate from one sample, sequenced in a study of T cell repertoires in cytomegalovirus infection. TCRdb re-called the reads through MiXCR, storing one row per CDR3 protein. The sample lists roughly 640,000 distinct CDR3 sequences, roughly 24% occurring once. Sequencing used CD8+ T cells from PBMCs. These receptors all stem from a human donor in good health (CMV status not recorded). Some clones in this sample may be carry-over from other donors' samples.

This CDR3 reads CAGDRETPPRDEQFF. CDR3 bases: TGTGCGGGGGACAGGGAAACACCCCCTCGGGATGAGCAGTTCTTC. V gene TRBV7-9 combines with J gene TRBJ2-1; 9 positions agree with TRBD1. CDR1 is SEHNR, CDR2 FQNEAQ, per germline (reference sequence). This CDR3 has 15 residues.

Regarding this clonotype: A read error is possible here, since a much larger clone lies one base away. The rearrangement joins TRBV7-9 to TRBJ2-3; D perhaps matches TRBD1 (5 bases). CDR1 is SEHNR, CDR2 FQNEAQ, per germline (reference sequence). The CDR3 sequence is 16 residues long. The CDR3 region is CANSLALRQSTDTQYF. CDR3 coding DNA: TGTGCCAACAGCTTAGCCCTGCGACAGAGCACAGATACGCAGTATTTT. Using reference TRBV7-9 and TRBJ2-3 for the parts outside the CDR3, the full variable domain is DTGVSQNPRHKITKRGQNVTFRCDPISEHNRLYWYRQTLGQGPEFLTYFQNEAQLEKSRLLSDRFSAERPKGSFSTLEIQRTEQGDSAMYLCANSLALRQSTDTQYFGPGTRLTVL.

The table lists this clonotype with many counts. The chain links TRBV7-2 to TRBJ2-7; the D gene is possibly TRBD2 (6 bases). Trimming removed 2 bases from V and 3 bases from J, with 14 bases in between. CDR1 is SGHTA and CDR2 is FQGNSA in the germline V gene. CDR3 length: 15 amino acids. Here the CDR3 DNA reads TGTGCCAGCAGCTTACTCGCGGGACCCTACTACGAGCAGTACGTC. Translating gives CASSLLAGPYYEQYV.

This clonotype was observed a few times. The rearrangement joins TRBV7-9 to TRBJ1-4, with D hard to call. Germline CDR1 reads SEHNR; CDR2 reads FQNEAQ (reference sequence). The CDR3 has 14 amino acids. The V and J ends lost 7 bases and 6 bases respectively, with 15 bases between them. CDR3 in amino acids: CASTRRRKDEKLFF. CDR3 coding DNA: TGTGCCAGCACCCGGCGGCGGAAAGATGAAAAACTGTTTTTT.

Notes on this clonotype: With a much larger clone just one base away, this may be a read error. This chain links TRBV27 with TRBJ2-1, with D unclear. This CDR3 has 16 amino acids. Germline V gives CDR1 MNHEY, CDR2 SMNVEV (reference sequence). Between the trimmed V and J ends, which lost 6 bases and 0 bases, there was a span of 15 bases. CDR3 loop: CASSLTVLSSYNEQFF. The DNA for the CDR3 is TGTGCCAGCAGCTTGACGGTTCTGTCCTCCTACAATGAGCAGTTCTTC.

The chain combines TRBV27 with TRBJ2-2, with 9 bases lining up with TRBD2. The J segment lost 0 bases and the V segment lost 6 bases, leaving 11 bases of the junction unmatched. Germline CDR1 and CDR2: MNHEY and SMNVEV (reference sequence). The CDR3 has 18 amino acids. CDR3 residues: CASSYLTSGRSNTGELFF. The DNA of the CDR3 is TGTGCCAGCAGCTATTTAACTAGCGGGCGCTCGAACACCGGGGAGCTGTTTTTT.

This clonotype was seen many times. The chain combines TRBV4-1 with TRBJ2-3; 8 bases align to TRBD1. Germline CDR1 and CDR2: MGHRA and YSYEKL. The length of the CDR3 is 15 residues. J lost 1 base, V lost 4 bases, and 4 bases had no gene match. CDR3 DNA: TGCGCCAGCAGCCCAGGACAGGGTCGCACAGATACGCAGTATTTT. It is translated as CASSPGQGRTDTQYF.

On this clonotype itself: This may arise from a read error, as a much more abundant clone is one base away. The gene calls are TRBV7-9 and TRBJ1-2; a weak D match, TRBD1 (6 bases). Germline CDR1 and CDR2: SEHNR and FQNEAQ (reference sequence). This CDR3 contains 15 residues. CDR3 protein: CANSPGPGGDYGYTF. The CDR3 DNA reads as TGTGCCAACAGCCCCGGACCCGGGGGCGACTATGGCTACACCTTC.

This clonotype came up a few times. V usage is TRBV2 and J usage is TRBJ2-5; D is perhaps TRBD2 (6 bases). This CDR3 has 13 amino acids. V was cut by 5 bases and J by 7 bases, with 14 bases left in between. Germline values: CDR1 SNHLY, CDR2 FYNNEI. CDR3 amino acids: CASSSTSYATQYF. Here the CDR3 DNA reads TGTGCCAGCAGTTCGACTAGTTACGCGACCCAGTACTTC.

The rearrangement links TRBV6-2 or TRBV6-3 to TRBJ2-7; 8 positions match TRBD1. V gave up 5 bases and J gave up 9 bases; unmatched junction bases: 9. The CDR3 length is 13 residues. Germline V gives CDR1 MNHEY, CDR2 SVGEGT. Here the CDR3 DNA reads TGTGCCAGCAGTCCGGGACAGGCCTCGGCGCAGTACGTC. It specifies CASSPGQASAQYV.

There are many counts of this clonotype. V gene TRBV7-8 combines with J gene TRBJ2-2; tentatively, D is TRBD2 (6 bases). V gave up 6 bases and J gave up 0 bases, with 17 bases separating them. Looked up from germline, CDR1 is SGHVS and CDR2 is FQNEAQ. This CDR3 is 17 amino acids long. CDR3 nucleotides: TGTGCCAGCAGGCCCCGTGGACGGACTACGAACACCGGGGAGCTGTTTTTT. Amino acid sequence: CASRPRGRTTNTGELFF.

The chain joins TRBV3-1 to TRBJ2-1; the D is unclear. CDR1 is LGHDT, CDR2 YNNKEL, per germline (reference sequence). Trimming pared 3 bases from V and 8 bases from J, leaving 5 bases between. The CDR3 is 11 residues long. The CDR3 region is CASSHAYEQFF. DNA for the CDR3: TGTGCCAGCAGCCACGCGTATGAGCAGTTCTTC.

This clonotype showed up just a few times. The DNA of the CDR3 is TGTGCCAGCAGGCCCGGGCAGGAAGGAACCTACAATGAGCAGTTCTTC. Amino acid sequence: CASRPGQEGTYNEQFF. The rearrangement uses TRBV7-9 and TRBJ2-1; D ambiguous. The CDR3 consists of 16 residues. Germline CDR1 is SEHNR and CDR2 is FQNEAQ (reference sequence). V lost 6 bases to trimming and J lost 2 bases, with 17 bases between them.

In this sample, this clonotype turned up once. The CDR3 nucleotides are TGCAGTGCGAATGACAGGGACTTTGCTGAAGCTTTCTTT. This codes for CSANDRDFAEAFF. The chain uses TRBV20-1 and TRBJ1-1; TRBD1 matches at 7 bases. The V gene end was trimmed by 6 bases and the J gene end by 6 bases; junction bases not matched to a gene: 10. Germline CDR1 and CDR2: DFQATT and SNEGSKA (reference sequence). This CDR3 region has 13 residues.

This clonotype has only a few counts. The rearrangement uses TRBV28 and TRBJ2-5; 8 nucleotides agree with TRBD2. The V and J ends lost 4 bases and 4 bases, in that order; junction bases with no gene match: 11. The CDR3 is 16 residues long. CDR1 and CDR2 (germline): MDHEN, SYDVKM. In DNA, the CDR3 is TGTGCCAGCAGTTCCATTGGGCGGGGGGCCCTAGAGACCCAGTACTTC. It yields the protein CASSSIGRGALETQYF.

As concerns this clonotype: A much larger clone differs by one base, so this may be a read error. This rearrangement joins TRBV12-3 or TRBV12-4 to TRBJ2-1; 9 bases are a match to TRBD2. This CDR3 comprises 15 residues. The CDR3 DNA reads TGTGTCAGCAGCGCGCGGGGGGGTTGGTACAATGAGCAGTTCTTC. The encoded protein is CVSSARGGWYNEQFF.

This clonotype occurred many times. The V and J genes are TRBV12-3 or TRBV12-4 and TRBJ2-3; the D gene is possibly TRBD2 (5 bases). The CDR3 runs 15 residues. Trimming removed 10 bases at V and 2 bases at J, with 19 bases between. The CDR3 sequence: CATSGKASFTDTQYF. DNA for the CDR3: TGTGCCACCTCGGGGAAAGCGTCCTTCACAGATACGCAGTATTTT.

Concerning this clonotype itself: This may come from a read error, since a much larger clone is one base off. The CDR3 DNA reads as TGTGCCAGCAGCCACTGTTCTAGCGGGCAAGAGACCCAGTACTTC. Its translation is CASSHCSSGQETQYF. The rearrangement uses TRBV7-2 and TRBJ2-5; 8 positions match TRBD2. Trimming removed 5 bases from V and 2 bases from J; junction bases left unmatched: 7. This CDR3 comprises 15 residues. Germline V gene sequence: CDR1 SGHTA, CDR2 FQGNSA.

This chain uses TRBV5-1 with TRBJ2-7, with a weak D call TRBD1 (6 bases). V was cut by 4 bases and J by 3 bases, with 14 bases left in between. The germline gives CDR1 SGHRS, CDR2 YFSETQ. The CDR3 contains 14 residues. DNA of the CDR3: TGCGCCAGCAGCCTGTTCCCGGGACACTACGAGCAGTACGTC. This sequence encodes CASSLFPGHYEQYV.

Of note for this clonotype: Possible read error: a much larger clone is one base away. The V gene is TRBV2, the J gene TRBJ2-2; 7 nucleotides align to TRBD1. Looked up from germline, CDR1 is SNHLY and CDR2 is FYNNEI. This CDR3 has 12 amino acids. The CDR3 here is CTIDRDTGELFF. As DNA, the CDR3 is TGTACCATCGACAGGGACACCGGGGAGCTGTTTTTT. The full variable domain, with the rest looked up from reference TRBV2 and TRBJ2-2, is EPEVTQTPSHQVTQMGQEVILRCVPISNHLYFYWYRQILGQKVEFLVSFYNNEISEKSEIFDDQFSVERPDGSNFTLKIRSTKLEDSAMYFCTIDRDTGELFFGEGSRLTVL.

CDR3 residues: CASSPRTGDVGGTQYF. CDR3 coding DNA: TGTGCCAGCAGCCCTCGGACAGGGGACGTCGGGGGTACGCAGTATTTT. The chain links TRBV13 to TRBJ2-3, with TRBD1 identical over 9 bases. The CDR3 has 16 residues. Germline V gene sequence: CDR1 PRHDT, CDR2 FYEKMQ (reference sequence). V dropped 5 bases and J dropped 8; count of bases not matched to a gene: 14.

In its sample, this clonotype was seen a few times. The J gene is TRBJ2-2, the V gene TRBV5-1; maybe TRBD2 (5 bases). Germline loops: CDR1 SGHRS, CDR2 YFSETQ. Deletions cut 5 bases from V and 8 bases from J, with 13 bases between. This CDR3 contains 13 residues. The CDR3 nucleotides are TGCGCCAGCAGGCACGACTATCCTGGGGAGCTGTTTTTT. Residues: CASRHDYPGELFF. Supplemented by reference TRBV5-1 and TRBJ2-2, the full variable domain reads KAGVTQTPRYLIKTRGQQVTLSCSPISGHRSVSWYQQTPGQGLQFLFEYFSETQRNKGNFPGRFSGRQFSNSRSEMNVSTLELGDSALYLCASRHDYPGELFFGEGSRLTVL.

V usage is TRBV4-1 and J usage is TRBJ2-3; 8 nucleotides match TRBD2. CDR1 and CDR2 from the germline V gene are MGHRA and YSYEKL. J gave up 3 bases and V 1 base, and 15 bases lay outside the gene matches. This CDR3 region has 19 residues. The DNA of the CDR3 is TGCGCCAGCAGCCAAGTTTCCGCGTCGGGGGGGCCGTCGACAGATACGCAGTATTTT. It translates to CASSQVSASGGPSTDTQYF.

The rearrangement links TRBV6-2 or TRBV6-3 to TRBJ1-1, with D maybe TRBD1 (5 bases). V lost 0 bases and J lost 5, with 16 bases in between. The CDR3 contains 16 residues. Germline CDR1 reads MNHEY; CDR2 reads SVGEGT. CDR3 region: CASSYSRGGFQTEAFF. The CDR3, as DNA: TGTGCCAGCAGTTACTCGAGGGGAGGGTTCCAGACTGAAGCTTTCTTT.

The chain recombines TRBV5-4 with TRBJ2-2; 9 nucleotides line up with TRBD1. CDR3 length equals 15 residues. Trimming cost V 4 bases and J 9 bases; bases outside gene matches: 10. CDR1 and CDR2 from the germline V gene are SGHNT and YYREEE (reference sequence). CDR3 nucleotides: TGTGCCAGCAGCCGGGACAGGGTACAGACCAGGGAGCTGTTTTTT. Protein product: CASSRDRVQTRELFF.

J is TRBJ1-2 and V is TRBV2; 8 bases are shared with TRBD1. Looked up from germline, CDR1 is SNHLY and CDR2 is FYNNEI. This CDR3 is built from 14 residues. The V and J ends lost 9 bases and 8 bases, in that order; junction bases with no gene match: 14. The CDR3 loop reads CARTKTDRGYGYTF. CDR3 nucleotide sequence: TGTGCCAGAACAAAAACCGACAGGGGATACGGCTACACCTTC.

This chain uses TRBV4-1 with TRBJ1-1; TRBD1 aligns across 10 bases. This CDR3 has 16 residues. Germline CDR1 MGHRA, CDR2 YSYEKL. V lost 3 bases, J lost 5 bases, and 9 bases stayed unmatched. The CDR3 DNA reads as TGCGCCAGCAGCCAGACAGGGGGCGCGGGGGATACTGAAGCTTTCTTT. Amino acids: CASSQTGGAGDTEAFF.

This clonotype was counted ten times or more. V is TRBV6-1 and J is TRBJ1-1; 8 bases agree with TRBD1. The CDR3 consists of 15 residues. The V gene's germline CDR1 is MNHNS and CDR2 SASEGT. The V and J ends lost 5 bases and 0 bases, in that order; junction bases with no gene match: 5. This CDR3 is CASSLSTGVNTEAFF. The CDR3 DNA is TGTGCCAGCAGTTTATCGACAGGGGTGAACACTGAAGCTTTCTTT.

A few counts support this clonotype. The chain is built from TRBV20-1 and TRBJ2-7; D may be TRBD1 (6 bases). This CDR3 comprises 16 residues. Trimming took 6 bases from V and 3 from J, leaving 24 bases between them. Germline assignment: CDR1 DFQATT and CDR2 SNEGSKA (reference sequence). CDR3 amino acids: CSAPDRYSLGIYEQYV. CDR3 bases: TGCAGTGCACCCGACAGGTACTCCCTGGGGATCTACGAGCAGTACGTC.

This clonotype was seen at least ten times. V is TRBV7-6 and J is TRBJ2-3; D is uncertain. Deletions cut 4 bases from V and 2 bases from J, with 7 bases between. The germline V gene has CDR1 SGHVS and CDR2 FNYEAQ. This CDR3 has 13 residues. The CDR3: CASSSASTDTQYF. In nucleotides, the CDR3 is TGTGCCAGCAGCTCAGCGTCCACAGATACGCAGTATTTT.

J is TRBJ2-3 and V is TRBV28; the D call may be TRBD1 or TRBD2 (6 bases each). This CDR3 contains 15 residues. Germline CDR1 and CDR2: MDHEN and SYDVKM. Between the trimmed V and J ends, which lost 2 bases and 2 bases, there was a span of 11 bases. Here the CDR3 reads CASSLPGAVTDTQYF. In DNA, the CDR3 is TGTGCCAGCAGTTTACCGGGGGCGGTCACAGATACGCAGTATTTT.

V and J are TRBV6-5 and TRBJ1-1; possibly TRBD1 for D (6 bases). The CDR3 has 15 residues. The V gene lost 5 bases and the J gene lost 4 bases, with 17 bases spanning the gap. Germline CDR1 MNHEY, CDR2 SVGAGI. CDR3 nucleotides: TGTGCCAGCAGTGAGTTCAGGGGATTGGGCACTGAAGCTTTCTTT. It yields the protein CASSEFRGLGTEAFF.